This paragraph covers one TCR beta chain sequence. Its antigen is not identified. This sample is part of a study of Ad26.COV2.S vaccination and SARS-CoV-2 variants. For the study at large: Donor joined the COV1001 Ad26.COV2.S trial arm. The study gave Ad26.COV2.S intramuscularly, once or twice 56 days apart.

Study-wide results and caveats: For non-spike TCRs, breadth in vaccine recipients resembled that in placebo recipients. Possibly, TCR breadth and depth analyses underestimated total T cell responses.

Treatment denoted: around 19 received Ad26.COV2.S at low or high dose, single or two shots; several received placebo; per-sample allocation not given. Samples analyzed were those drawn on day 63 after the first vaccine or placebo injection. The repertoire was sequenced with immunoSEQ multiplex PCR; TCRdb's copy has only in-frame clones and lacks some. Of hundreds of thousands of clones detected, roughly 90% appear once; the ten largest clones hold roughly 1.5%. Trimming took off 1 base at V and 1 base at J, with 7 bases between the two ends. The CDR3 has 14 residues. Germline V lookup: CDR1 SGHTA, CDR2 FQGNSA.

The source material was peripheral blood, sampled in a trial of Ad26.COV2.S vaccine versus placebo. The V call is TRBV7-2, the J call TRBJ1-1; D is undetermined. The receptor was derived from a person aged 18 to 65 who received the Ad26.COV2.S COVID-19 vaccine or a placebo. The CDR3, as DNA: TGTGCCAGCAGCTTAGTACAGTCGAACACTGAAGCTTTCTTT. Encoded protein: CASSLVQSNTEAFF.